The 5 T cell receptor beta chains given below trace back to one sample, sequenced in a study of T cell changes during pregnancy in multiple sclerosis. Profiling relied on immunoSEQ multiplex PCR, and the TCRdb table lists in-frame clones only, not all of them. The sample yields over 45,000 clones, around 93% seen once. The sample here was peripheral blood, taken in the third trimester of pregnancy. These receptors all come from a female donor with multiple sclerosis, enrolled in a pregnancy study.

This chain links TRBV5-1 with TRBJ1-1; D is unresolved. The V end lost 2 bases, the J end lost 1 base, and 6 bases lay between the germline ends. Germline V gene lookup returns CDR1 SGHRS and CDR2 YFSETQ. CDR3 length: 13 residues. CDR3 DNA: TGCGCCAGCAGCTTAACAACGAACACTGAAGCTTTCTTT. Residues: CASSLTTNTEAFF.

The CDR3 nucleotides are TGTGCCAGTAGTAGGCTAGCGGGAGGGCCAGCCGGGGAGCTGTTTTTT. Its protein is CASSRLAGGPAGELFF. The chain is built from TRBV19 and TRBJ2-2; TRBD2 matches 12 bases. V trimming: 4 bases; J trimming: 6 bases; junction bases outside the gene matches: 6. The CDR3 runs 16 residues. CDR1 is LNHDA and CDR2 is SQIVND in the germline V gene (reference sequence).

The chain recombines TRBV19 with TRBJ1-3; a weak D match, TRBD1 (5 bases). Trimming removed 1 base from V and 5 bases from J, with 6 bases in between. This CDR3 spans 13 amino acids. From germline, CDR1 is LNHDA and CDR2 SQIVND (reference sequence). CDR3 region: CASSIGQRNTIYF. Here the CDR3 DNA reads TGTGCCAGTAGTATAGGACAGAGAAACACCATATATTTT.

The chain couples TRBV4-1 to TRBJ2-7; 11 bases agree with TRBD2. The CDR3 runs to 16 residues. Germline loops: CDR1 MGHRA, CDR2 YSYEKL. The V and J ends lost 0 bases and 9 bases, in that order; junction bases with no gene match: 10. In DNA form, the CDR3 reads TGCGCCAGCAGCCAAGAATCAACTAGCGGGAGCTTAGGGCAGTACTTC. Amino acid sequence: CASSQESTSGSLGQYF.

The chain links TRBV28 to TRBJ2-1; TRBD2 matches at 8 bases. Looked up from germline, CDR1 is MDHEN and CDR2 is SYDVKM. The CDR3 consists of 14 residues. Unmatched junction bases numbered 7, after V lost 4 bases and J lost 8 bases. CDR3 bases: TGTGCCAGCAGTTCGGGAGGGGTGATGGATGAGCAGTTCTTC. This gives the protein CASSSGGVMDEQFF.